This T cell receptor (beta chain) was sequenced for a study of cytomegalovirus exposure and HLA in healthy donors. Study-level findings and limits: The tendency of first-cohort TCR clusters to co-occur in the roughly 130 validation repertoires emerged from a later analysis. The listing of about 150 TCR beta chains classed them as cytomegalovirus-associated.

The CDR3 contains 16 residues. J was trimmed by 5 bases and V by 2 bases; bases with no gene match: 9. Germline CDR1 and CDR2: MNHNS and SASEGT. With respect to this clone: The antigen is not known.

Here immunoSEQ multiplex PCR was the method, and the copy in TCRdb shows in-frame clones only, minus some. The sample consists of 150,000 to 200,000 clones, approximately 84% of them appearing once. Material for sequencing was PBMCs. The chain uses TRBV6-1 and TRBJ1-2; 9 bases align to TRBD1. The clonotype originates from a woman under 30 in good health and CMV-seropositive. The CDR3 loop reads CASSEPGDRDDYGYTF. The CDR3 DNA reads as TGTGCCAGCAGTGAACCGGGGGACAGGGACGATTATGGCTACACCTTC.